The source of this TCR beta chain is a study of identical twins. TCRdb fed the 5' RACE reads into MiXCR, producing one record per CDR3 protein. The top ten hold less than 2% of the sample, which has over 550,000 distinct CDR3 sequences, about 7.1% seen once. V was cut by 8 bases and J by 4 bases, with 12 bases left in between. Germline CDR1 and CDR2: ENHRY and SYGVKD. CDR3 length equals 12 residues. The sample also formed part of further work on yellow fever vaccine responses in identical twins.

The source is a woman aged 18-29 years in good health. The rearrangement uses TRBV10-3 and TRBJ2-7, with D possibly TRBD1 on 6 matching bases. Sequencing was carried out using PBMCs. CDR3 sequence (DNA): TGTGCCATCCGAGGACAGAGTTACGAGCAGTACTTC. It is translated as CAIRGQSYEQYF.